This T cell receptor (beta chain) was sequenced during a study of blood T cells in healthy people across ages. Then a second PCR, running about 6 to 12 cycles, was carried out with a sample-barcoded 5' primer and a J-beta primer mix. One entry per CDR3 protein results from TCRdb running MiXCR on the 5' RACE reads. The sample lists roughly 800,000 distinct CDR3 sequences, about 55% occurring once. The sample holds many counts of this clonotype. The germline gives CDR1 DFQATT, CDR2 SNEGSKA (reference sequence). The CDR3 is 14 amino acids. V lost 3 bases to trimming and J lost 4 bases; unmatched junction nucleotides: 4.

Material: blood. This sequence was found in an elderly man in good health. V and J are TRBV20-1 and TRBJ2-2; TRBD1 aligns across 8 bases. The CDR3 here is CSASQQGVTGELFF. The CDR3 nucleotides read TGCAGTGCTAGCCAACAGGGGGTCACCGGGGAGCTGTTTTTT.